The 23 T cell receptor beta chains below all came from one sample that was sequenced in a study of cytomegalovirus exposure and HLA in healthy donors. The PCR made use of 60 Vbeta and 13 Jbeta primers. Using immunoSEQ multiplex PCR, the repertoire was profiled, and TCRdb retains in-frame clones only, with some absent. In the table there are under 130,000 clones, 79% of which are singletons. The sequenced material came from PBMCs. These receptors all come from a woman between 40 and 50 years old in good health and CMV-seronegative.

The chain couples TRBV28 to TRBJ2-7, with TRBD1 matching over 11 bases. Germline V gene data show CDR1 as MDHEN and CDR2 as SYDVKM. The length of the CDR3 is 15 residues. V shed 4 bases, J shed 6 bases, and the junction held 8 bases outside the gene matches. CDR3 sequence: CASSSHGQGAGEQYF. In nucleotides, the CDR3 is TGTGCCAGCAGTTCGCATGGACAGGGGGCAGGCGAGCAGTACTTC.

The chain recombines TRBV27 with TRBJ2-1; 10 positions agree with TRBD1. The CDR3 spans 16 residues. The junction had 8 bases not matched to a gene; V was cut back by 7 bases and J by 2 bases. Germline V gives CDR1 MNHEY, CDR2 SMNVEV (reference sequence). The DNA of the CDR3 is TGTGCCAGCACCACGGACAGGGGGAAAGCCTACAATGAGCAGTTCTTC. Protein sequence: CASTTDRGKAYNEQFF.

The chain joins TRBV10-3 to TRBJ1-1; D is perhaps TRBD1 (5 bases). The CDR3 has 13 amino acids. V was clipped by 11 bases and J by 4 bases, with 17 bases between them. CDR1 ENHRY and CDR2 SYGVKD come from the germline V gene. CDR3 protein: CASRPVGATEAFF. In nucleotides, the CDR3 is TGTGCCTCAAGGCCGGTAGGGGCCACTGAAGCTTTCTTT.

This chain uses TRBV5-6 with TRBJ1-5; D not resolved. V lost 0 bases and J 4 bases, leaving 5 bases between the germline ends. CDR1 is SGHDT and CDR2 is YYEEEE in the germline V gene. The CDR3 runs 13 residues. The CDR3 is CASSLARNQPQHF. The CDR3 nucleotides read TGTGCCAGCAGCTTGGCGCGGAATCAGCCCCAGCATTTT.

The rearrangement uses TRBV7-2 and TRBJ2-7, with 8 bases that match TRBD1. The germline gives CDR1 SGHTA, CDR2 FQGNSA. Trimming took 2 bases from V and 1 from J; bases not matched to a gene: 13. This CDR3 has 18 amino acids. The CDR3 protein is CASSLSPPGQVFSYEQYF. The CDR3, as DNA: TGTGCCAGCAGCTTATCACCCCCGGGACAGGTTTTTTCCTACGAGCAGTACTTC.

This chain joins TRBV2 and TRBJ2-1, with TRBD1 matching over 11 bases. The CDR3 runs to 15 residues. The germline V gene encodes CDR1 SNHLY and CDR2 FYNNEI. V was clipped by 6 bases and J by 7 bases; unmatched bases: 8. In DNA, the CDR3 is TGTGCCAGCAGCGGCTCCGGGACAGGGGGGAATGAGCAGTTCTTC. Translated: CASSGSGTGGNEQFF.

The CDR3 sequence is CASSKGRCEQYF. In DNA form, the CDR3 reads TGTGCCAGCAGCAAGGGGCGATGCGAGCAGTACTTC. The V call is TRBV21-1, the J call TRBJ2-7; whether TRBD1, the table's D call, matches the DNA was not checked. TRBV21-1 is listed as a pseudogene. The CDR3 totals 12 residues.

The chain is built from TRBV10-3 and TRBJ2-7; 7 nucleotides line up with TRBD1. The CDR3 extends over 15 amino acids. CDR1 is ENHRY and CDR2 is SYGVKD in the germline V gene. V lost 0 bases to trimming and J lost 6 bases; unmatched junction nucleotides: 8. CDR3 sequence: CAISESQQGRSEQYF. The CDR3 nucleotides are TGTGCCATCAGTGAGTCCCAACAGGGGCGGAGCGAGCAGTACTTC.

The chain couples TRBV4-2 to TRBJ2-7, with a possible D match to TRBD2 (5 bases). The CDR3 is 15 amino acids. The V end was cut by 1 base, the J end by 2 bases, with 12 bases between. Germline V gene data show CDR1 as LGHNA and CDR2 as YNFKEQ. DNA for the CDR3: TGTGCCAGCAGCCAAGGAAGTGGAGGAACCTACGAGCAGTACTTC. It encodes CASSQGSGGTYEQYF.

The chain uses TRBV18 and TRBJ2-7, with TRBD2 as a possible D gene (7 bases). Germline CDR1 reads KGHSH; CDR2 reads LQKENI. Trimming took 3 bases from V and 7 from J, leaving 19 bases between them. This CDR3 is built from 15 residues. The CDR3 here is CASSPATAGAGEQYF. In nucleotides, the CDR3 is TGTGCCAGCTCACCGGCTACTGCGGGGGCGGGAGAGCAGTACTTC.

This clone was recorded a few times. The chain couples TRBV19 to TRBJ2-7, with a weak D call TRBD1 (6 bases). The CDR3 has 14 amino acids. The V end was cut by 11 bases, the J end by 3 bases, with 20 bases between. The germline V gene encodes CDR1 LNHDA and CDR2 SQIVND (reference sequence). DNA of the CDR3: TGTGCCGGGTCCGGGACATGGAGGAACTACGAGCAGTACTTC. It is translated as CAGSGTWRNYEQYF.

CDR3 sequence reads: CARGQPTNYGYTF. For the CDR3, the DNA is TGTGCCAGGGGACAGCCGACTAACTATGGCTACACCTTC. This chain uses TRBV2 with TRBJ1-2; 7 nucleotides align to TRBD1. The CDR3 is 13 amino acids. Germline V lookup: CDR1 SNHLY, CDR2 FYNNEI. The V segment lost 9 bases and the J segment 0 bases; nucleotides outside the gene matches: 4.

In DNA, the CDR3 is TGCGCCAGCAGCCGCCGACTAGCGGGGGACACAGATACGCAGTATTTT. Its protein is CASSRRLAGDTDTQYF. The chain combines TRBV4-3 with TRBJ2-3, with 12 positions matching TRBD2. The CDR3 is 16 residues long. Trimming removed 4 bases from V and 2 bases from J; junction bases left unmatched: 4. CDR1 and CDR2 (germline): LGHNA, YSLEER.

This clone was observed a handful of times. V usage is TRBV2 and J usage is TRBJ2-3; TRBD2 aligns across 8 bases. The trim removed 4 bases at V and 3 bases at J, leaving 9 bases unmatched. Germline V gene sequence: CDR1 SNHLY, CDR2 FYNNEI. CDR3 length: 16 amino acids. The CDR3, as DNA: TGTGCCAGCAGTGCACACGGGGGGGGCCGGACAGATACGCAGTATTTT. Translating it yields CASSAHGGGRTDTQYF.

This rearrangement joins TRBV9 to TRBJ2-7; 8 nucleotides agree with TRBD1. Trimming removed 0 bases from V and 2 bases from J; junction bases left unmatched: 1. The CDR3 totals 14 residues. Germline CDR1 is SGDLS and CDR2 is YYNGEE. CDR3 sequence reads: CASSVGDRTYEQYF. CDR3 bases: TGTGCCAGCAGCGTAGGGGACAGGACCTACGAGCAGTACTTC.

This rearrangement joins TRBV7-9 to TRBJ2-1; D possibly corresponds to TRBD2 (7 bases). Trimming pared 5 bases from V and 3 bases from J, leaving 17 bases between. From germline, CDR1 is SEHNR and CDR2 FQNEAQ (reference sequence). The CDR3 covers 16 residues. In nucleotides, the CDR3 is TGTGCCAGCAGCGGGTACTCGGGGGGCCTCTACAATGAGCAGTTCTTC. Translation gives CASSGYSGGLYNEQFF.

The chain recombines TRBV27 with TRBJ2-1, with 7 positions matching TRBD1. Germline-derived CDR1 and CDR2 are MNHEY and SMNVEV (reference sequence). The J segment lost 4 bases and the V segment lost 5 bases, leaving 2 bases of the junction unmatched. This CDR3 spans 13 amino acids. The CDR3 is CASSQTGYNEQFF. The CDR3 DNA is TGTGCCAGCAGTCAGACAGGGTACAATGAGCAGTTCTTC.

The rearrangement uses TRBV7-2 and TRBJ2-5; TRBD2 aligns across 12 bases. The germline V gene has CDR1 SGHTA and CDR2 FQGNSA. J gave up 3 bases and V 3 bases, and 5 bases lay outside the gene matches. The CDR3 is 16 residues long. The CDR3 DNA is TGTGCCAGCAGCTTGTTACTAGCGGGAGGCGAAGAGACCCAGTACTTC. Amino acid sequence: CASSLLLAGGEETQYF.

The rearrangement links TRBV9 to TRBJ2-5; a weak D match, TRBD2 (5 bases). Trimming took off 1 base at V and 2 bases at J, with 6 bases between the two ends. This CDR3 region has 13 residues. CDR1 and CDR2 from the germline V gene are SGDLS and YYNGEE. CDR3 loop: CASSVRGQETQYF. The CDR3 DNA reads TGTGCCAGCAGCGTACGGGGACAAGAGACCCAGTACTTC.

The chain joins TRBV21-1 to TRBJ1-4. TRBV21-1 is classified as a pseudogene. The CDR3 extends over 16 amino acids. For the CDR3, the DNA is TGTGCCAGCAGCAAATACCAACCCCTAATTAATGAAAAACTGTTTTTT. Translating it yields CASSKYQPLINEKLFF.

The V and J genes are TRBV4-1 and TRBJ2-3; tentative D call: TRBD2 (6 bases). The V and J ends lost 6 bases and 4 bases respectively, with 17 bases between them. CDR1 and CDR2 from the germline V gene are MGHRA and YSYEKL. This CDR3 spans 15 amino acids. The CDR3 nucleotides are TGCGCCAGCAGTCCTGGACTACCGTCCTCAGATACGCAGTATTTT. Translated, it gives CASSPGLPSSDTQYF.

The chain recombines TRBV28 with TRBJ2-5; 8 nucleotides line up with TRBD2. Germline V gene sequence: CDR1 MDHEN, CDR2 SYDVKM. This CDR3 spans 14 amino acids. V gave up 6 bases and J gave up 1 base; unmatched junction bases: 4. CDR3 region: CASSKLAVQETQYF. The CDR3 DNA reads TGTGCCAGCAGCAAACTAGCGGTCCAAGAGACCCAGTACTTC.

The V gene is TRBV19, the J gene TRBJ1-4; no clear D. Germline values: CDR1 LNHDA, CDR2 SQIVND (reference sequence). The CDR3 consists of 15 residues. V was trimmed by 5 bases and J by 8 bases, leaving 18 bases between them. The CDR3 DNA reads TGTGCCAGTAGTTTAGGACTTACCAAAGCAGAAAAACTGTTTTTT. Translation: CASSLGLTKAEKLFF. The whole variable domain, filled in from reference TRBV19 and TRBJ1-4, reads DGGITQSPKYLFRKEGQNVTLSCEQNLNHDAMYWYRQDPGQGLRLIYYSQIVNDFQKGDIAEGYSVSREKKESFPLTVTSAQKNPTAFYLCASSLGLTKAEKLFFGSGTQLSVL.